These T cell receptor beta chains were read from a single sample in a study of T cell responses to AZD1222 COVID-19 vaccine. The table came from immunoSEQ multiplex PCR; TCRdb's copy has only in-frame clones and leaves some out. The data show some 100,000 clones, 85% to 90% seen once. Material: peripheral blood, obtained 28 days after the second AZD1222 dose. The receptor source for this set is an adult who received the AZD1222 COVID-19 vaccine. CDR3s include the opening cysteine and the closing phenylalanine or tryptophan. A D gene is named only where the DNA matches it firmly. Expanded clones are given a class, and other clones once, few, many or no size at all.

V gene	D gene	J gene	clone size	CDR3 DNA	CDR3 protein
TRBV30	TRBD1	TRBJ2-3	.	TGTGCCTTACAGGGGGCCACAGATACGCAGTATTTT	CALQGATDTQYF
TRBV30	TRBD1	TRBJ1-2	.	TGTGCCTGGAGTGGAGGGGACAGGATCTATGGCTACACCTTC	CAWSGGDRIYGYTF
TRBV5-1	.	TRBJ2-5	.	TGCGCCACCCGGGAGAATAGCGGAATCCAAGAGACCCAGTACTTC	CATRENSGIQETQYF
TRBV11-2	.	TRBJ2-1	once	TGTGCCAGCAGCCCGGTACATAACACCAACAATGAGCAGTTCTTC	CASSPVHNTNNEQFF
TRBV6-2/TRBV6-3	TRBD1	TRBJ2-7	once	TGTGCCAGCAGTTTACAGGGGTTCACCTACGAGCAGTACTTC	CASSLQGFTYEQYF
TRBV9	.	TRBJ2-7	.	TGTGCCAGCAGCGTAGAGGGCGCCGACGAGCAGTACTTC	CASSVEGADEQYF
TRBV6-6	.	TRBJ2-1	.	TGTGCCAGCAGTTACTCTGCGGAGGGGTACAATGAGCAGTTCTTC	CASSYSAEGYNEQFF
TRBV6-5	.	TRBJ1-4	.	TGTGCCAGCAGACAGGGATACAATGAAAAACTGTTTTTT	CASRQGYNEKLFF
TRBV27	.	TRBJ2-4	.	TGTGCCAGCAGACTCTCGGCAGTCCACAAAAACATTCAGTACTTC	CASRLSAVHKNIQYF
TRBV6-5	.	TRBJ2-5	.	TGTGCCAGCAGTTACTCCGAGACCCAGTACTTC	CASSYSETQYF
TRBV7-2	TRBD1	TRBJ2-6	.	TGTGCCAGCAGCTTAGGCATCTGGACAGGGCAATATGGGGCCAACGTCCTGACTTTC	CASSLGIWTGQYGANVLTF
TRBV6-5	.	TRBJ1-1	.	TGTGCCAGCAGTTACGGGGAGGGGAACACTGAAGCTTTCTTT	CASSYGEGNTEAFF
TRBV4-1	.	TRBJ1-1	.	TGCGCCAGCAGCCAAGAGATAGTGAACACTGAAGCTTTCTTT	CASSQEIVNTEAFF
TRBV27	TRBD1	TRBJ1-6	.	TGTGCCAGCAGTTTATCCAGACAGGGCTATAATTCACCCCTCCACTTT	CASSLSRQGYNSPLHF
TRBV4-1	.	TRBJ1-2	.	TGCGCCAGCAGCCAAGATATCGGCAGGACCTATGGCTACACCTTC	CASSQDIGRTYGYTF
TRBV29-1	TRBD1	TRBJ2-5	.	TGCAGCGTTGGGGACAGGGGAGGTCAAGAGACCCAGTACTTC	CSVGDRGGQETQYF
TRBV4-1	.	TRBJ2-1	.	TGCGCCAGCAGCAACACCTTAACTAACAATGAGCAGTTCTTC	CASSNTLTNNEQFF
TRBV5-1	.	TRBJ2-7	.	TGCGCCAGCGCCGGGACTCCCTCCTACGAGCAGTACTTC	CASAGTPSYEQYF
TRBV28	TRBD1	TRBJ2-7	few	TGTGCCAGCCGTCGCGCGCAGGGGGCGAAGTACGAGCAGTACTTC	CASRRAQGAKYEQYF
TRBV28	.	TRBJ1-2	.	TGTGCCAGCAACGGAGGGATGGATGGCTACACCTTC	CASNGGMDGYTF
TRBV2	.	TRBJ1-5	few	TGTGCCAGCAGCCAGGACACAAATCAGCCCCAGCATTTT	CASSQDTNQPQHF
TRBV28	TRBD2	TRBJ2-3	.	TGTGCCAGCAGTTTAGGAATAGCGGGGGGAAGCACAGATACGCAGTATTTT	CASSLGIAGGSTDTQYF
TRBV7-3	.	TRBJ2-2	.	TGTGCCAGCAGCTCCTTAGGCCGCGGGGAGCTGTTTTTT	CASSSLGRGELFF
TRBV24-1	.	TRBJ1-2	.	TGTGCCACCAGCCAAGAGGGGCGAAACTATGGCTACACCTTC	CATSQEGRNYGYTF
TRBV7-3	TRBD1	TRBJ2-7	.	TGTGCCAGCAGCTTAGGGACAGCCTACGAGCAGTACTTC	CASSLGTAYEQYF
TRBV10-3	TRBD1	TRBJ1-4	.	TGTGCCATCAGTGGTTTTCTGGAACAGGGGATAATCCCTAATGAAAAACTGTTTTTT	CAISGFLEQGIIPNEKLFF
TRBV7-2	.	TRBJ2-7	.	TGTGCCAGCAGCTTAGCGAGTGGGTTTGGCGAGCAGTACTTC	CASSLASGFGEQYF
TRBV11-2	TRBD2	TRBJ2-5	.	TGTGCCAGCAGCTTAATTACTAGCGGGAGGGCCGCGGAGACCCAGTACTTC	CASSLITSGRAAETQYF
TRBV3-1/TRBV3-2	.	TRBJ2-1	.	TGTGCCAGCAGCCAAGTCCAGGGATACTACAATGAGCAGTTCTTC	CASSQVQGYYNEQFF
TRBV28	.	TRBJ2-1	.	TGTGCCAGCAGGAAAGGCGGCGGGACCTACAATGAGCAGTTCTTC	CASRKGGGTYNEQFF
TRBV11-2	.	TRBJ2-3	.	TGTGCCAGCAGCTTAACGGTTATGCGCACAGATACGCAGTATTTT	CASSLTVMRTDTQYF
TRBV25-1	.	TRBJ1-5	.	TGTGCCAGCAGTGAAAGGGCTCTAAATCAGCCCCAGCATTTT	CASSERALNQPQHF
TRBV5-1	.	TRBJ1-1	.	TGCGCCAGCAGCTTGGCTTTCAGGGACGCTGAAGCTTTCTTT	CASSLAFRDAEAFF
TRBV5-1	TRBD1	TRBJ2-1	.	TGCGCCAGCAGCTTGGCTTACGGGACAGGGGGAAATAATGAGCAGTTCTTC	CASSLAYGTGGNNEQFF
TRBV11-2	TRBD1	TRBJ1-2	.	TGTGCCAGCAGTCACGACAGGGTAGCCGGTGGCTACACCTTC	CASSHDRVAGGYTF
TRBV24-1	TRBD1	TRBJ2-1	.	TGTGCCACCAGTGATTTGGGGCAGGGGGCTGACAATGAGCAGTTCTTC	CATSDLGQGADNEQFF
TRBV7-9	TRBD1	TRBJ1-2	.	TGTGCCAGCAGCTTCGAGACCACAGGGGGCGATGGCTACACCTTC	CASSFETTGGDGYTF
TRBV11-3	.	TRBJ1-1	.	TGTGCCAGCAGCTTAGAGCGGGGAGCTTTCTTT	CASSLERGAFF
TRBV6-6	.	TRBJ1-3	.	TGTGCCAGCAGGGAGGTCGGAAACACCATATATTTT	CASREVGNTIYF
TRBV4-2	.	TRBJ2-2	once	TGTGCCAGCAGCCAAGATTGGCGCATGTCCGGGGAGCTGTTTTTT	CASSQDWRMSGELFF
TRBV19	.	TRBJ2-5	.	TGTGCCAGTAACCCAAGTCAGTTTTACGAGACCCAGTACTTC	CASNPSQFYETQYF